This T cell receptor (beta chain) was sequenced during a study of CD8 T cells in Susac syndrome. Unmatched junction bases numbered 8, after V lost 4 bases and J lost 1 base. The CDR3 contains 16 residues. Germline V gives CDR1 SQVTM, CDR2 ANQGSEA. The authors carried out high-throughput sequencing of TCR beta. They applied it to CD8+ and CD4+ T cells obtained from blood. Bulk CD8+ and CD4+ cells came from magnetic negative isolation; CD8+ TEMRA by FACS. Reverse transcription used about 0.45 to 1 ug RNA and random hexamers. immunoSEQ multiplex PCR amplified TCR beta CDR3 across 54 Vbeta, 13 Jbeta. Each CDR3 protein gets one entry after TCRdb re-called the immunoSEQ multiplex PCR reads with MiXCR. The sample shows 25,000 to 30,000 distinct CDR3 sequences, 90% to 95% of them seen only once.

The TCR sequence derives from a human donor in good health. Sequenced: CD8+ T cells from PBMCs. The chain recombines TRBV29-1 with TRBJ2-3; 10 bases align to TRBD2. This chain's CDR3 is CSVVGGLAGGTDTQYF. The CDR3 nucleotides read TGCAGCGTTGTTGGCGGGCTAGCGGGGGGCACAGATACGCAGTATTTT.